This T cell receptor (beta chain) was sequenced during a study of T cell responses to AZD1222 COVID-19 vaccine. The ends were cut back, 4 bases at V and 4 bases at J, with 13 bases in the middle. Germline CDR1 and CDR2: MNHEY and SVGEGT. The CDR3 runs to 14 residues. Study-wide results and caveats: An increase in Spike-specific TCR breadth and depth was observed after two AZD1222 doses.

The repertoire was sequenced with immunoSEQ multiplex PCR; TCRdb's copy has only in-frame clones and lacks some. The data show 80,000 or so clones, approximately 80% seen once. Concerning this clone: Its antigen is not known.

This specimen was peripheral blood, taken 28 days after the second dose of the MenACWY control vaccine. This rearrangement joins TRBV6-2 or TRBV6-3 to TRBJ1-1, with D unresolved. This receptor was obtained from an adult who received the MenACWY meningococcal vaccine as a control. The DNA of the CDR3 is TGTGCCAGCAGTTCCCCCCCTTGGGGCACTGAAGCTTTCTTT. It is translated as CASSSPPWGTEAFF.